One and the same sample provided the 13 T cell receptor beta chains below, sequenced in a study of cytomegalovirus exposure and HLA in healthy donors. Use of 60 Vbeta and 13 Jbeta primers characterized the PCR. Profiled with immunoSEQ multiplex PCR; TCRdb holds only in-frame clones, not every one. The data contain roughly 120,000 clones, 79% of them singletons. Sequenced input: PBMCs. These receptors were obtained from a man younger than 45 in good health and CMV-seropositive.

The chain is built from TRBV5-1 and TRBJ1-1, with 9 nucleotides matching TRBD1. V lost 4 bases and J lost 5; bases outside the gene matches: 6. The CDR3 is 14 residues long. From germline, CDR1 is SGHRS and CDR2 YFSETQ. The CDR3 here is CASSDRTGETEAFF. CDR3 nucleotides: TGCGCCAGCAGCGACCGGACAGGGGAAACTGAAGCTTTCTTT.

V is TRBV5-4 and J is TRBJ2-1; 11 bases map to TRBD2. After removal of 9 bases from V and 5 bases from J, the junction contained 10 bases not matched to a gene. The germline gives CDR1 SGHNT, CDR2 YYREEE (reference sequence). This CDR3 has 15 residues. Here the CDR3 DNA reads TGTGCCACGCTTATAGCGGGGGGGCTCCACAATGAGCAGTTCTTC. Translated: CATLIAGGLHNEQFF.

CDR3 amino acids: CAVELQSSYEQYF. In nucleotides, the CDR3 is TGTGCGGTAGAGTTGCAAAGCTCCTACGAGCAGTACTTC. V usage is TRBV7-2 and J usage is TRBJ2-7; D is uncertain. The CDR3 covers 13 residues. Germline-derived CDR1 and CDR2 are SGHTA and FQGNSA.

This clone appeared a single time. The chain uses TRBV5-1 and TRBJ2-1, with a possible D match to TRBD1 (6 bases). The CDR3 is 13 amino acids. Germline CDR1 and CDR2: SGHRS and YFSETQ. V lost 5 bases to trimming and J lost 9 bases, with 15 bases between them. In nucleotides, the CDR3 is TGCGCCAGCAGGCCACAGGGTTGGGGTGAGCAGTTCTTC. Translating gives CASRPQGWGEQFF.

The chain links TRBV19 to TRBJ2-3, with a possible D match to TRBD2 (5 bases). In germline, CDR1 is LNHDA, CDR2 SQIVND (reference sequence). Trimming removed 5 bases at V and 1 base at J, with 10 bases between. CDR3 size: 14 residues. This chain's CDR3 is CASSGSEGTDTQYF. In DNA form, the CDR3 reads TGTGCCAGTAGTGGATCGGAGGGCACAGATACGCAGTATTTT.

This clone has a handful of counts. Sequence at one end of the junction differs from germline and may be a read error. The chain uses TRBV7-9 and TRBJ2-1, with 14 nucleotides matching TRBD2. This CDR3 region has 18 residues. Germline loops: CDR1 SEHNR, CDR2 FQNEAQ (reference sequence). CDR3 sequence reads: CSSSFLGLAGVSYNEQFF. CDR3 nucleotide sequence: TGTTCCAGCAGCTTCTTGGGACTAGCGGGGGTATCCTACAATGAGCAGTTCTTC.

This chain links TRBV6-5 with TRBJ1-1; tentative D call: TRBD1 (5 bases). This CDR3 is built from 14 residues. Trimming cost V 5 bases and J 7 bases, with 17 bases left between them. Germline CDR1 MNHEY, CDR2 SVGAGI. CDR3 amino acids: CASSAKARGLEAFF. CDR3 nucleotides: TGTGCCAGCAGTGCCAAAGCAAGGGGCCTTGAAGCTTTCTTT.

V and J are TRBV5-6 and TRBJ2-5, with D possibly matching TRBD1 (5 bases). The V and J ends lost 4 bases and 4 bases respectively, with 14 bases between them. CDR3 length: 14 residues. CDR1 and CDR2 (germline): SGHDT, YYEEEE. This chain's CDR3 is CASSPRRVSETQYF. The CDR3 coding sequence is TGTGCCAGCAGCCCCCGCAGGGTTTCAGAGACCCAGTACTTC.

The chain combines TRBV19 with TRBJ1-5; a possible D gene is TRBD1 (5 bases). Germline V gene lookup returns CDR1 LNHDA and CDR2 SQIVND (reference sequence). Trimming shortened V by 4 bases and J by 2 bases, and 9 bases separated the two germline ends. This CDR3 is 14 amino acids long. The chain's CDR3 is CASSRGVGNQPQHF. CDR3 sequence (DNA): TGTGCCAGTAGTAGGGGGGTGGGCAATCAGCCCCAGCATTTT.

V and J are TRBV4-3 and TRBJ1-3; TRBD1 agrees at 8 bases. Trimming took 1 base from V and 0 from J; bases not matched to a gene: 5. Germline loops: CDR1 LGHNA, CDR2 YSLEER. There are 17 residues in the CDR3. DNA for the CDR3: TGCGCCAGCAGCCAAGCGACAGGGGAACACTCTGGAAACACCATATATTTT. Its protein is CASSQATGEHSGNTIYF.

The chain is built from TRBV29-1 and TRBJ2-7; 10 positions match TRBD1. V shed 3 bases and J 5 bases; nucleotides not matched to a gene: 22. Germline values: CDR1 SQVTM, CDR2 ANQGSEA. The CDR3 consists of 19 residues. The CDR3: CSVESSRDRGSYFTHEQYF. The DNA for the CDR3 is TGCAGCGTTGAGTCAAGCCGGGACAGGGGATCCTACTTTACTCACGAGCAGTACTTC.

Only one count was recorded for this clone. The chain is built from TRBV10-3 and TRBJ2-7; 7 bases map to TRBD2. Trimming cost V 0 bases and J 7 bases; bases outside gene matches: 15. This CDR3 spans 17 amino acids. Germline V CDR1 and CDR2: ENHRY, SYGVKD. The CDR3 region is CAISESISGGRSKEQYF. The CDR3 nucleotides are TGTGCCATCAGTGAGTCGATTTCGGGGGGACGCTCAAAAGAGCAGTACTTC.

The gene calls are TRBV11-3 and TRBJ2-2, with 8 bases aligning to TRBD2. Germline V CDR1 and CDR2: SGHNT, YENEEA. The CDR3 is 15 residues long. The V segment lost 3 bases and the J segment 3 bases; nucleotides outside the gene matches: 3. In DNA form, the CDR3 reads TGTGCCAGCAGCTTCGGGAGGGGAGACACCGGGGAGCTGTTTTTT. Its translation: CASSFGRGDTGELFF.